The next 2 T cell receptor beta chains were all read from a single sample in a study of T cells in Graves' hyperthyroidism and ophthalmopathy. Amplified regions were TCR beta CDR3 sequences from RNA transcripts. A set of HTBI primers served as the primers for a first-round RT-PCR of the TCR CDR3. TCRdb called the multiplex PCR reads again in MiXCR, with one record for every CDR3 protein. The repertoire holds 620,000 or so distinct CDR3 sequences, roughly 14% seen once, with roughly an eighth in the top ten. The sequenced sample consisted of blood. The receptors were sampled from a woman in her fifties or sixties with Graves' ophthalmopathy.

The rearrangement joins TRBV19 to TRBJ1-2; no firm D call. Germline loops: CDR1 LNHDA, CDR2 SQIVND (reference sequence). V lost 4 bases and J lost 1, with 10 bases in between. There are 14 residues in the CDR3. The CDR3 coding sequence is TGTGCCAGTAGTACGGTAGGGAATAACTATGGCTACACCTTC. This translates into CASSTVGNNYGYTF.

Ten or more counts support this clonotype. J is TRBJ2-1 and V is TRBV18, with TRBD1 as a possible D gene (6 bases). Germline V gene sequence: CDR1 KGHSH, CDR2 LQKENI. V lost 0 bases and J lost 7, with 10 bases in between. There are 14 residues in the CDR3. The CDR3 DNA reads as TGTGCCAGCTCACCACCCACAGGGCTAAATGAGCAGTTCTTC. It specifies CASSPPTGLNEQFF.